What follows describes a single T cell receptor (beta chain). Its target is unknown. The data were obtained in a study of cytomegalovirus exposure and HLA in healthy donors. Study conclusions and caveats: TRBV6-2, TRBV6-3 and other indistinguishable V segments were excluded. The listing of roughly 160 TCR beta chains classed them as cytomegalovirus-associated. Looking again later, the authors saw that most CMV-associated TCR beta chains seemed HLA-restricted. Other equally common chains were less clonally expanded than HLA-associated TCR beta chains, a later analysis showed.

Vbeta (60) and Jbeta (13) primers were used in the PCR. Only in-frame clones appear in the TCRdb table, and some are missing; sequencing was by immunoSEQ multiplex PCR. This table holds around 130,000 clones, about 70% found once. Germline lookup yields CDR1 MNHNS and CDR2 SASEGT. This CDR3 spans 16 amino acids. V lost 2 bases, J lost 4 bases, and 14 bases lay in between. The receptor was derived from a woman aged 40 to 50 in good health and CMV-seropositive. The chain employs TRBV6-1 and TRBJ2-2; tentatively, D is TRBD1 (6 bases). Sample: PBMCs. CDR3 sequence (DNA): TGTGCCAGCAGTGAATTTCGGACAGACATCACCGGGGAGCTGTTTTTT. Residues: CASSEFRTDITGELFF.